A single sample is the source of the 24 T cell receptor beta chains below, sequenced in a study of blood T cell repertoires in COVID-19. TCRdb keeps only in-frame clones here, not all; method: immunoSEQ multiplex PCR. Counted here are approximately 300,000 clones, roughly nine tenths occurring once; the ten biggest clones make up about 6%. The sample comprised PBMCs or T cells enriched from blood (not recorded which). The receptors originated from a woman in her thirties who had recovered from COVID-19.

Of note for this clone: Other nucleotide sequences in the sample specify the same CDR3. CDR3 in DNA: TGTGCCAGCAGAGGACAGGGCTATAATTCACCCCTCCACTTT. Amino acid sequence: CASRGQGYNSPLHF. V and J are TRBV6-5 and TRBJ1-6; 8 bases agree with TRBD1. Germline V gene data show CDR1 as MNHEY and CDR2 as SVGAGI. With V trimmed by 6 bases and J by 3 bases, 1 base remained unmatched. The CDR3 is 14 amino acids.

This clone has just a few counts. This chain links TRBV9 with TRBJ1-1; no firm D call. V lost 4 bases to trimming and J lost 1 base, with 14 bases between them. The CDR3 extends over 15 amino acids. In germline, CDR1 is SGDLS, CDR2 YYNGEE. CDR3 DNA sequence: TGTGCCAGCAGCCCCGAGGTGGGGAGGAACACTGAAGCTTTCTTT. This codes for CASSPEVGRNTEAFF.

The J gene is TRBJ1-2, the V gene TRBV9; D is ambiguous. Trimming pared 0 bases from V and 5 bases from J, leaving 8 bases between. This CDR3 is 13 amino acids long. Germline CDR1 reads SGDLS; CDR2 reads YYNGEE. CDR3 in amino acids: CASSVGGGYGYTF. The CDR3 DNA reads TGTGCCAGCAGCGTAGGGGGAGGGTATGGCTACACCTTC.

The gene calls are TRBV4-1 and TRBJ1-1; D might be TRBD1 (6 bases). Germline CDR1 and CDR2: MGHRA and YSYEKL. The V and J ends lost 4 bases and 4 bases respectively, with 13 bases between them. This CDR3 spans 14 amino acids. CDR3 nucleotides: TGCGCCAGCAGCCGACCACAGGGTACCACTGAAGCTTTCTTT. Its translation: CASSRPQGTTEAFF.

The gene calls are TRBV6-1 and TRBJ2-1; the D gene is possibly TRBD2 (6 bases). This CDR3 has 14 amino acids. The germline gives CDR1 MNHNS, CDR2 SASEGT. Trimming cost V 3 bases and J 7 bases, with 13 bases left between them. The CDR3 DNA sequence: TGTGCCAGCAGTGAGCGGGGAATTGGGAATGAGCAGTTCTTC. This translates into CASSERGIGNEQFF.

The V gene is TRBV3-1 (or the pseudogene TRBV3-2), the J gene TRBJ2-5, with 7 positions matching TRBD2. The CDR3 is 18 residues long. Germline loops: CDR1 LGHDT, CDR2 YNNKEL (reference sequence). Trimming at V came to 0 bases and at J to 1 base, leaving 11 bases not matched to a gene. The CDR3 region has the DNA TGTGCCAGCAGCCAAGATTGGGGGGGGGAATCCCCCCAAGAGACCCAGTACTTC. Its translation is CASSQDWGGESPQETQYF.

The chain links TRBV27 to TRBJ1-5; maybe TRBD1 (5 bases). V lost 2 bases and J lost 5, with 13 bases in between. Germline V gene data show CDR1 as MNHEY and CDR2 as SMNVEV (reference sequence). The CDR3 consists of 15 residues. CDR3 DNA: TGTGCCAGCAGTTTAGCTGGGGGGATTGATCAGCCCCAGCATTTT. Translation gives CASSLAGGIDQPQHF.

The CDR3 sequence: CASSIDGGSGGSYNSPLHF. CDR3 nucleotides: TGTGCCAGTAGTATTGACGGGGGCAGCGGGGGCTCCTATAATTCACCCCTCCACTTT. The chain carries TRBV19 and TRBJ1-6; tentatively, D is TRBD1 (6 bases). CDR3 length: 19 residues. CDR1 and CDR2 (germline): LNHDA, SQIVND (reference sequence). With 3 bases removed from V and 0 bases from J, the gap between germline ends came to 18 bases.

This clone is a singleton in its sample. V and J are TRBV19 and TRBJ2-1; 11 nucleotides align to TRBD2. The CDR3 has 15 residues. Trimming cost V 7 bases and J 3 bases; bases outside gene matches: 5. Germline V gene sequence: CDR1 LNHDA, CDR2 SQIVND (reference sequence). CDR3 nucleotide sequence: TGTGCCAGTAAAGAGACTAGCGGGGACTACAATGAGCAGTTCTTC. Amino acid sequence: CASKETSGDYNEQFF.

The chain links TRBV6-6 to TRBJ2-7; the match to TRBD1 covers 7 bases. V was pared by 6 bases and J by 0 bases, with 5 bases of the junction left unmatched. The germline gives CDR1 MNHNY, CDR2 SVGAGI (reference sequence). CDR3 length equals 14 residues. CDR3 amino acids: CASRDNRGSYEQYF. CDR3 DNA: TGTGCCAGCAGGGATAACAGGGGCTCCTACGAGCAGTACTTC.

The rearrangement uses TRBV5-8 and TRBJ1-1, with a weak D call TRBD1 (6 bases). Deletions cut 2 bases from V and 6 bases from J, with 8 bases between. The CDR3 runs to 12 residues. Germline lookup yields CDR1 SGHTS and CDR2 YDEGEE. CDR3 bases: TGTGCCAGCAGCTTAGACAGGCCTGAAGCTTTCTTT. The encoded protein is CASSLDRPEAFF.

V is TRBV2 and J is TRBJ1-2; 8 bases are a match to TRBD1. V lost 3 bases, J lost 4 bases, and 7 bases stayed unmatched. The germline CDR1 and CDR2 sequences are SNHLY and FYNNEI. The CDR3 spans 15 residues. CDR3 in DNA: TGTGCCAGCAGTGATCCCCCTGGACAGGGCTATGGCTACACCTTC. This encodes CASSDPPGQGYGYTF.

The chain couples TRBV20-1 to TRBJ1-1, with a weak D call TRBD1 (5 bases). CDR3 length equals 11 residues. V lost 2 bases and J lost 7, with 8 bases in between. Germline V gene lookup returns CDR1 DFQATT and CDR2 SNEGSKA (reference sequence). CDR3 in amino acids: CSARLQDEAFF. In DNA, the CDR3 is TGCAGTGCTAGATTACAGGATGAAGCTTTCTTT.

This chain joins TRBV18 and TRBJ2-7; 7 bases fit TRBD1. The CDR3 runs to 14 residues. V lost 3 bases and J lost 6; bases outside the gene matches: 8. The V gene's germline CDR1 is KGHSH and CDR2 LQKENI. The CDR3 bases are TGTGCCAGCTCACCCCAGGGGGAAGTGGGCGAGCAGTACTTC. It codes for CASSPQGEVGEQYF.

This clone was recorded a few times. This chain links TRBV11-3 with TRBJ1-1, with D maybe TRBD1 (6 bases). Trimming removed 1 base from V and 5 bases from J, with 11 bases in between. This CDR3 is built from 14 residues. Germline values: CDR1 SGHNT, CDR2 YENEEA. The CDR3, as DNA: TGTGCCAGCAGCTTAGTGGCAGGGGATACTGAAGCTTTCTTT. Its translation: CASSLVAGDTEAFF.

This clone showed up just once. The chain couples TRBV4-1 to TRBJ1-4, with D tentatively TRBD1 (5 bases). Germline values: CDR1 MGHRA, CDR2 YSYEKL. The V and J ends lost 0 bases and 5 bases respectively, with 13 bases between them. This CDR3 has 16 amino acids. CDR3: CASSQDGGARNEKLFF. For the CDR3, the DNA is TGCGCCAGCAGCCAAGATGGTGGGGCACGAAATGAAAAACTGTTTTTT.

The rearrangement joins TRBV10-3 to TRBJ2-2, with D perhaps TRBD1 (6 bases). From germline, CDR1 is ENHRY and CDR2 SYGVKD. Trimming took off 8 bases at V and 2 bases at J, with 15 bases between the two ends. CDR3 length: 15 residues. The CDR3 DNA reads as TGTGCCATCTCGTCCGGGACAACCAACACCGGGGAGCTGTTTTTT. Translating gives CAISSGTTNTGELFF.

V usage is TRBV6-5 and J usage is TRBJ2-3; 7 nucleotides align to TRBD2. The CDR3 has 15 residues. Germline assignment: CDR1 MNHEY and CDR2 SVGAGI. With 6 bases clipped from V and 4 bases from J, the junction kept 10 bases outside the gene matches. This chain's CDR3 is CASSTGGGTADTQYF. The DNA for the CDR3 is TGTGCCAGCAGCACTGGGGGGGGGACCGCAGATACGCAGTATTTT.

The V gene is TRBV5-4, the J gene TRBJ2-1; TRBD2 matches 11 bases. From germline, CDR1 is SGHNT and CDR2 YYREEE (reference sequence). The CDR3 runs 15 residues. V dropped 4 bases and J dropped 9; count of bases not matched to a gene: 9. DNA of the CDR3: TGTGCCAGCAGCCGGGATAGCGGGGGGGCCGGTGAGCAGTTCTTC. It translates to CASSRDSGGAGEQFF.

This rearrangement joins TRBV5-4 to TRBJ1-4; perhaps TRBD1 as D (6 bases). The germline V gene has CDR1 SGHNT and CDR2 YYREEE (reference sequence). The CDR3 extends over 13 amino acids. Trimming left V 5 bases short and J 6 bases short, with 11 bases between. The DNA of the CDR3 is TGTGCCAGCAGTTGGGGGCAGGATGAAAAACTGTTTTTT. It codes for CASSWGQDEKLFF.

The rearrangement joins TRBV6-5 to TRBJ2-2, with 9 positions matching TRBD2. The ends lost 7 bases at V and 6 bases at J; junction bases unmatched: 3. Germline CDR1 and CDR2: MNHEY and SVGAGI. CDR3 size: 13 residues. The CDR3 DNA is TGTGCCAGCAAGGGACTAGCCCCCGGGGAGCTGTTTTTT. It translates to CASKGLAPGELFF.

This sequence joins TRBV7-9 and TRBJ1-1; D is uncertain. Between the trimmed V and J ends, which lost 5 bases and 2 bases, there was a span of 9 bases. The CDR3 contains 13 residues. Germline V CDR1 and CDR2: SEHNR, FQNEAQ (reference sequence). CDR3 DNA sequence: TGTGCCAGCAGCCCAGGTACTAACACTGAAGCTTTCTTT. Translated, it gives CASSPGTNTEAFF.

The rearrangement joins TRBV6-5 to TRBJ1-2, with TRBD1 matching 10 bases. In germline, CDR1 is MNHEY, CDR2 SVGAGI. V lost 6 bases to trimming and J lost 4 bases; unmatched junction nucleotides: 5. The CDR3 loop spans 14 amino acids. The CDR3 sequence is CASRDRGRGYGYTF. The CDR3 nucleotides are TGTGCCAGCAGGGACAGGGGGAGAGGCTATGGCTACACCTTC.

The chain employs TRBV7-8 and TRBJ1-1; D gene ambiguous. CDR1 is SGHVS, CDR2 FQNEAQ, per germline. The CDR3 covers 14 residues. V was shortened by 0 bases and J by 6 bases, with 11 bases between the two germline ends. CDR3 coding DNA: TGTGCCAGCAGCTTAGCGAGACTTCTTTCTGAAGCTTTCTTT. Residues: CASSLARLLSEAFF.